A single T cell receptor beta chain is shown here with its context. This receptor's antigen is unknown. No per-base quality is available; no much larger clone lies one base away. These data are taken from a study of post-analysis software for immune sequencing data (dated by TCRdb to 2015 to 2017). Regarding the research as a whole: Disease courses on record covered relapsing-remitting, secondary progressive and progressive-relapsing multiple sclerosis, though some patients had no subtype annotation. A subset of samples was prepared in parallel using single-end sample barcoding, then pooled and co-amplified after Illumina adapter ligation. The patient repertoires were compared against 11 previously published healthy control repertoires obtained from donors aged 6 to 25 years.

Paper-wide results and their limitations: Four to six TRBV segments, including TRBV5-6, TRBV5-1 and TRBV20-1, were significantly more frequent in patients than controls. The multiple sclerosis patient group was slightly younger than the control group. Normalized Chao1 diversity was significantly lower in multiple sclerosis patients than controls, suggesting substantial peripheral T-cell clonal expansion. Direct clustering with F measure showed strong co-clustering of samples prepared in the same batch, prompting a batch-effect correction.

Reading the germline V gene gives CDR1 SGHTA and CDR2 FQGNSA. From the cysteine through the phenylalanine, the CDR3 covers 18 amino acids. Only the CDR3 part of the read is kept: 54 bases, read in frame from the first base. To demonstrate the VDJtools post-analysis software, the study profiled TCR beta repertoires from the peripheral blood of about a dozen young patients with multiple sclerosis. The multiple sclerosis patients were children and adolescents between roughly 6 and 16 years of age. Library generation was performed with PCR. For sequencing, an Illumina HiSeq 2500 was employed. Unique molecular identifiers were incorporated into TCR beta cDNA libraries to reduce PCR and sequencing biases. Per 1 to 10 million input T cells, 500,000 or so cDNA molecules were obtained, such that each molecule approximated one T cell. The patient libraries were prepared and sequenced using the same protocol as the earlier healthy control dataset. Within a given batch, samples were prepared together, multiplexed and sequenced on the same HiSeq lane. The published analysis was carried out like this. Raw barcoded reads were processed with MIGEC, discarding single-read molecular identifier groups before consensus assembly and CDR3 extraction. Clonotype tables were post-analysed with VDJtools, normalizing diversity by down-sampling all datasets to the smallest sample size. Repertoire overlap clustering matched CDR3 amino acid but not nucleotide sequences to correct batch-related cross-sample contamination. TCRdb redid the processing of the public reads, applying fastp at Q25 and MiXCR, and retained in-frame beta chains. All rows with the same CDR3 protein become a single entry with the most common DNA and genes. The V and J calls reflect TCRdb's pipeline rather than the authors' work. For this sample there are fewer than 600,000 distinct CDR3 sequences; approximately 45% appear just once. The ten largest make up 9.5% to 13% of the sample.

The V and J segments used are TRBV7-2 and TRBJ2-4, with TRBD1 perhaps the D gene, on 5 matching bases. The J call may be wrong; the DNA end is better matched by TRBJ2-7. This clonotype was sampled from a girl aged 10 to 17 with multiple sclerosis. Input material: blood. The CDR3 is CASSLQGGSSNLHYEQYF. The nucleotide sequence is TGTGCCAGCAGCTTACAGGGCGGATCCTCCAACCTCCACTACGAGCAGTACTTC.